This passage covers 12 T cell receptor beta chains from one sample sequenced in a study of T cells in Graves' hyperthyroidism and ophthalmopathy. RNA transcripts were the template for amplifying TCR beta CDR3 regions. Primed by the HTBI set, a first-round RT-PCR was run on the TCR CDR3. MiXCR, applied by TCRdb to the multiplex PCR reads, yields one record per CDR3 protein. The sample has about 640,000 distinct CDR3 sequences, around 21% seen once. Sample: blood. The receptor set was obtained from a man aged 25-45 years with Graves' ophthalmopathy.

This clonotype came up once. The chain joins TRBV2 to TRBJ1-3; D remains ambiguous. The CDR3 consists of 15 residues. Germline assignment: CDR1 SNHLY and CDR2 FYNNEI. The V end was cut by 6 bases, the J end by 4 bases, with 16 bases between. The CDR3 protein is CASRPHDKFGNTIYF. For the CDR3, the DNA is TGTGCCAGCAGGCCCCACGACAAGTTCGGAAACACCATATATTTT. Full variable domain (remainder filled in from reference TRBV2 and TRBJ1-3): EPEVTQTPSHQVTQMGQEVILRCVPISNHLYFYWYRQILGQKVEFLVSFYNNEISEKSEIFDDQFSVERPDGSNFTLKIRSTKLEDSAMYFCASRPHDKFGNTIYFGEGSWLTVV.

The genes are TRBV29-1 and TRBJ1-5; TRBD1 matches at 10 bases. V lost 5 bases and J lost 0; bases outside the gene matches: 4. Looked up from germline, CDR1 is SQVTM and CDR2 is ANQGSEA. The length of the CDR3 is 15 residues. The CDR3 DNA is TGCAGCGTTACTTGGACAGGGGGTAGCAATCAGCCCCAGCATTTT. Translating gives CSVTWTGGSNQPQHF.

This clonotype appeared many times. This rearrangement joins TRBV7-9 to TRBJ2-3; possibly TRBD1 or TRBD2 for D (5 bases each). The CDR3 is 15 residues long. Germline-derived CDR1 and CDR2 are SEHNR and FQNEAQ (reference sequence). V shed 5 bases and J shed 4 bases, with 16 bases lying between them. The DNA for the CDR3 is TGTGCCAGCAGCCCACGGGACGCCCAGGCAGATACGCAGTATTTT. Its protein product is CASSPRDAQADTQYF.

This clonotype has ten or more counts. The chain employs TRBV2 and TRBJ1-5; D call uncertain. Per the germline V gene, CDR1 is SNHLY and CDR2 is FYNNEI. Trimming left V 3 bases short and J 0 bases short, with 9 bases between. The CDR3 has 15 amino acids. The CDR3 nucleotides are TGTGCCAGCAGTGACCAGCCTGATAGCAATCAGCCCCAGCATTTT. Encoded protein: CASSDQPDSNQPQHF.

This clonotype was counted ten times or more. The chain has TRBV28 and TRBJ2-3; no definite D call. CDR3 length: 16 residues. V dropped 6 bases and J dropped 0 bases, with 16 bases sitting between them. Germline CDR1 is MDHEN and CDR2 is SYDVKM. CDR3 sequence reads: CASSPNGVSSTDTQYF. As DNA, the CDR3 is TGTGCCAGCAGCCCTAATGGGGTCTCTAGCACAGATACGCAGTATTTT. The full variable domain, rest sourced from reference TRBV28 and TRBJ2-3, is DVKVTQSSRYLVKRTGEKVFLECVQDMDHENMFWYRQDPGLGLRLIYFSYDVKMKEKGDIPEGYSVSREKKERFSLILESASTNQTSMYLCASSPNGVSSTDTQYFGPGTRLTVL.

CDR3 bases: TGTGCCAGCAGTATTCGACTAGTCTCCAATGAGCAGTTCTTC. It specifies CASSIRLVSNEQFF. The chain combines TRBV6-2 or TRBV6-3 with TRBJ2-1, with D tentatively TRBD2 (6 bases). The V and J ends lost 5 bases and 6 bases respectively, with 14 bases between them. Germline V gene data show CDR1 as MNHEY and CDR2 as SVGEGT. The CDR3 sequence is 14 residues long.

Remarks on this clonotype: The junction differs from germline at one of its ends, possibly a read error. In nucleotides, the CDR3 is TGTGCCAGCACTGAAAACTCCCCCTACGAGCAGTACTTC. Residues: CASTENSPYEQYF. This chain joins TRBV2 and TRBJ2-7; D gene unclear. CDR1 is SNHLY and CDR2 is FYNNEI in the germline V gene. The CDR3 runs to 13 residues.

The chain carries TRBV15 and TRBJ1-4; 9 bases fit TRBD1. J was trimmed by 5 bases and V by 3 bases; bases with no gene match: 7. The CDR3 contains 16 residues. The germline CDR1 and CDR2 sequences are LNHNV and YYDKDF (reference sequence). CDR3 nucleotide sequence: TGTGCCACCAGCAGGCCCCCCGGGACAGGGAATGAAAAACTGTTTTTT. Translation: CATSRPPGTGNEKLFF.

This clonotype was observed many times. The genes are TRBV14 and TRBJ1-1; 8 nucleotides line up with TRBD1. The junction had 5 bases not matched to a gene; V was cut back by 6 bases and J by 5 bases. The CDR3 extends over 13 amino acids. Germline values: CDR1 SGHDN, CDR2 FVKESK. The CDR3 here is CASRATGGTEAFF. The CDR3 coding sequence is TGTGCCAGCAGAGCAACAGGGGGAACTGAAGCTTTCTTT.

This clonotype was recorded many times. The chain uses TRBV28 and TRBJ2-3; 7 bases map to TRBD1. This CDR3 spans 21 amino acids. CDR1 is MDHEN and CDR2 is SYDVKM in the germline V gene. Trimming removed 6 bases from V and 5 bases from J; junction bases left unmatched: 29. The CDR3 nucleotides read TGTGCCAGCAGCTCCCCATCCACCGGGACAGCCCCTTTTAAAACACGAGATACGCAGTATTTT. Protein: CASSSPSTGTAPFKTRDTQYF.

The chain joins TRBV30 to TRBJ2-7; a weak D match, TRBD2 (5 bases). This CDR3 comprises 14 residues. V lost 0 bases to trimming and J lost 4 bases, with 13 bases between them. Germline V CDR1 and CDR2: GTSNPN, SVGIG (reference sequence). The CDR3 region is CAWSVPGLDYEQYF. For the CDR3, the DNA is TGTGCCTGGAGTGTACCTGGACTGGATTACGAGCAGTACTTC.

The chain couples TRBV6-2 or TRBV6-3 to TRBJ1-2, with 11 nucleotides matching TRBD1. This CDR3 comprises 16 residues. After removal of 2 bases from V and 4 bases from J, the junction contained 6 bases not matched to a gene. Germline V gene data show CDR1 as MNHEY and CDR2 as SVGEGT. CDR3 residues: CASSYITGTGGYGYTF. CDR3 DNA: TGTGCCAGCAGTTACATTACCGGGACAGGGGGCTATGGCTACACCTTC.